This TCR beta chain was sequenced in a study of identical twins. Study results and limitations: Not following the same donors, the study drew its conclusions from cross-sectional statistical analysis. Excess sharing by twins proved weaker in beta out-of-frame sequences.

Trimming removed 4 bases at V and 6 bases at J, with 16 bases between. The CDR3 loop spans 14 amino acids. Germline assignment: CDR1 SGHDT and CDR2 YYEEEE. TCRdb re-called the 5' RACE reads through MiXCR, storing one row per CDR3 protein. The sample contains approximately 690,000 distinct CDR3 sequences, over 5% of which appear only once. This clonotype was counted ten times or more. What it binds is unknown. The chain is built from TRBV5-6 and TRBJ1-2, with D hard to call. Sequencing used naive T cells sorted from blood. The receptor comes from a man younger than 35 in good health. CDR3 coding DNA: TGTGCCAGCAGCGAGTATCCAACGAAGGATGGCTACACCTTC. This codes for CASSEYPTKDGYTF. The full variable domain, its missing parts supplied by reference TRBV5-6 and TRBJ1-2, is DAGVTQSPTHLIKTRGQQVTLRCSPKSGHDTVSWYQQALGQGPQFIFQYYEEEERQRGNFPDRFSGHQFPNYSSELNVNALLLGDSALYLCASSEYPTKDGYTFGSGTRLTVV.